This TCR beta chain came from a study of brain T cells in children with intractable seizures. Trimming stripped 5 bases from V and 4 bases from J, with 11 bases between. The germline gives CDR1 MNHEY, CDR2 SVGAGI. The CDR3 has 13 residues. Profiled with immunoSEQ multiplex PCR; TCRdb holds only in-frame clones, not every one. The repertoire holds roughly 2,000 clones, with more than 75% as singletons. For this clone: Its matching antigen is unknown.

Only cases whose brain tissue showed the highest T cell transcript signatures were sequenced. Before surgery, patients took at least one anti-epileptic drug. Study-wide points: Each case's top public CDR3 resembled known HCMV, EBV or influenza A CDR3s. Absence of clones before surgery may stem from lower sequencing depth. Only CDR3 sequence similarity suggested viral specificity, without known HCMV serostatus.

This specimen consisted of resected brain tissue, obtained at surgery. This clonotype was sampled from a girl aged 2 to 9 with tuberous sclerosis and intractable seizures. The rearrangement joins TRBV6-5 to TRBJ1-2; possible D gene TRBD1, 6 bases. DNA of the CDR3: TGTGCCAGCAGTCCGACAGGAAGCTATGGCTACACCTTC. It yields the protein CASSPTGSYGYTF.